The clone carrying this TCR beta chain was found many times. The CDR3 is made up of 14 amino acids. V was trimmed by 5 bases and J by 4 bases, leaving 13 bases between them. Germline loops: CDR1 MNHEY, CDR2 SVGEGT. This sample stems from a study of early T cells in non-severe SARS-CoV-2 infection. Individual cDNA molecules received unique molecular identifiers. TCRdb re-called the 5' RACE reads with MiXCR, one entry per CDR3 protein. The table records approximately 97,000 distinct CDR3 sequences, 11% of them present only once. The material sequenced was whole blood, taken at baseline. This receptor was obtained from an adult who was a healthcare worker with PCR-confirmed SARS-CoV-2 infection or an uninfected control (not recorded which). This sequence joins TRBV6-2 or TRBV6-3 and TRBJ2-3, with D maybe TRBD1 (5 bases). The CDR3 DNA reads as TGTGCCAGCAGTGACCACCAGGGCGCAGATACGCAGTATTTT. It specifies CASSDHQGADTQYF.